This paragraph reports one T cell receptor beta chain. As yet, its antigen is unknown. Clones were read by immunoSEQ multiplex PCR, and TCRdb kept only the in-frame ones, dropping some. In the table there are almost 400,000 clones, around 91% of which are singletons. Treatment of the sample: over 15 received Ad26.COV2.S at low or high dose, single or two shots; 5 received placebo; per-sample allocation not given. Following the first vaccine or placebo injection, samples were taken on day 63. The vaccine delivered Wuhan-strain SARS-CoV-2 spike through an Ad26 vector. These data come from a study of Ad26.COV2.S vaccination and SARS-CoV-2 variants. Study outcomes and limitations: An underestimation of total T cell responses may have resulted from the TCR breadth and depth analyses.

The CDR3 has 13 residues. Germline V CDR1 and CDR2: SGDLS, YYNGEE. Trimming took off 0 bases at V and 3 bases at J, with 6 bases between the two ends. The rearrangement uses TRBV9 and TRBJ2-5; D remains ambiguous. This receptor was taken from a person aged 18-65 years who received the Ad26.COV2.S COVID-19 vaccine or a placebo. The material sequenced was peripheral blood, taken in a trial of Ad26.COV2.S vaccine versus placebo. For the CDR3, the DNA is TGTGCCAGCAGCGTAGCCACCAAAGAGACCCAGTACTTC. Residues: CASSVATKETQYF.